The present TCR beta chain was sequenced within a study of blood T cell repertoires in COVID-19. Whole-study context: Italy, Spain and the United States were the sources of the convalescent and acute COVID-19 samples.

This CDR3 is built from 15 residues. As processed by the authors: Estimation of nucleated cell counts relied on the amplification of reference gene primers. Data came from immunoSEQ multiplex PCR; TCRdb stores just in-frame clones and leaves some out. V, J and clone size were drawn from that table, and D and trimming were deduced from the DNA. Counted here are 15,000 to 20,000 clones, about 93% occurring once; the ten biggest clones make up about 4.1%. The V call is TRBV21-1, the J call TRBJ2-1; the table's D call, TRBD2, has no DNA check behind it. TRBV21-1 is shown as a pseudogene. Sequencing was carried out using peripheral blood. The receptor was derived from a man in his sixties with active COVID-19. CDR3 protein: CASPWGGDPYTEQFF. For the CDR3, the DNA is TGTGCCAGCCCCTGGGGGGGGGACCCTTACACTGAGCAGTTCTTC.